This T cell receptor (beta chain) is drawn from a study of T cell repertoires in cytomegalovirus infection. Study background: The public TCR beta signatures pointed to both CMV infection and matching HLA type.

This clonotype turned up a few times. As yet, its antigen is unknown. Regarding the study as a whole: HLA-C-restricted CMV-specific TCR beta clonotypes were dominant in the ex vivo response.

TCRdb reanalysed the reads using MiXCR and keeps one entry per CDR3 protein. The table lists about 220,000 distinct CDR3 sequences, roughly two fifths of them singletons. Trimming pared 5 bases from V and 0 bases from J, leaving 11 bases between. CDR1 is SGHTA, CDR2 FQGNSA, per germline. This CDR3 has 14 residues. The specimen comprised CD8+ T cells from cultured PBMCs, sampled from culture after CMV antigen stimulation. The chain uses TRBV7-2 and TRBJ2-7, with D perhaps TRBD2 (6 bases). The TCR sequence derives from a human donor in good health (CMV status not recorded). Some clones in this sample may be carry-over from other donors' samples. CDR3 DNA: TGTGCCAGCAGCCCAGACGGGAGCTCCTACGAGCAGTACTTC. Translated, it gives CASSPDGSSYEQYF.